This TCR beta chain was documented in a study of T cell responses to AZD1222 COVID-19 vaccine. General study results and limits: Seropositivity was recorded at baseline in only a handful of AZD1222 recipients. The CD4 TCRs associated with vaccination extended across spike and predominated at 160-218 and 743-854. Following two doses of AZD1222, Spike-specific TCR breadth and depth rose.

Some clones are missing from TCRdb's copy, which holds only in-frame ones; the method was immunoSEQ multiplex PCR. The table shows 70,000 to 90,000 clones, with over 75% occurring only once. Samples with a second dose at about 4 or about 12 weeks were pooled together. The CDR3 runs to 16 residues. Germline lookup yields CDR1 SGHTA and CDR2 FQGTGA. Unmatched junction bases numbered 5, after V lost 0 bases and J lost 4 bases. Notes on this clone: Its matching antigen is unknown.

This chain connects TRBV7-3 to TRBJ2-3; 9 bases fit TRBD2. This TCR was sampled from an adult who received the AZD1222 COVID-19 vaccine. This specimen consisted of peripheral blood, obtained 28 days after the second AZD1222 dose. As DNA, the CDR3 is TGTGCCAGCAGCTTAACTGGCGGGGGGGACGCAGATACGCAGTATTTT. Its protein is CASSLTGGGDADTQYF. Full variable domain (remainder filled in from reference TRBV7-3 and TRBJ2-3): GAGVSQTPSNKVTEKGKYVELRCDPISGHTALYWYRQSLGQGPEFLIYFQGTGAADDSGLPNDRFFAVRPEGSVSTLKIQRTERGDSAVYLCASSLTGGGDADTQYFGPGTRLTVL.